What follows are 25 T cell receptor beta chains derived from one specimen sequenced in a study of CXCR3-negative and CXCR3-positive naive CD8 T cells. Whole-study results and caveats: The study found more hydrophobic TRB CDR3s in CXCR3-positive naive cells than in CXCR3-negative naive cells.

The antigens of these receptors remain unknown. UMI-labeled 5' RACE yielded the TRB cDNA libraries. Reprocessing the 5' RACE reads, TCRdb reports a single entry for every CDR3 protein and omits DNA. The data include 150,000 to 160,000 distinct CDR3 sequences; the top ten clones carry approximately 0.51%. Sample: naive CXCR3+ CD8+ T cells from blood. Noted subset: CD45RO-CCR7+CD27+CD95- naive CD8+ T cells expressing CXCR3 (TNR3+). The receptor set was obtained from a human donor in good health. Some clones in this sample may be carry-over from other donors' samples.

The chain employs TRBV3-1 and TRBJ1-1. The CDR3 spans 13 residues. CDR1 and CDR2 from the germline V gene are LGHDT and YNNKEL (reference sequence). This CDR3 reads CASSPLGYTEAFF.

This sequence joins TRBV29-1 and TRBJ2-2; the D call from TCRdb, TRBD1, cannot be confirmed without DNA. The germline gives CDR1 SQVTM, CDR2 ANQGSEA. The length of the CDR3 is 13 residues. CDR3: CSVEGGGIGELFF.

This CDR3 reads CASSFGLAGGPGELFF. The chain joins TRBV7-3 to TRBJ2-2; the TCRdb call, TRBD2, lacks DNA for checking. Germline V CDR1 and CDR2: SGHTA, FQGTGA. This CDR3 comprises 16 residues.

V is TRBV6-6 and J is TRBJ1-6; TCRdb outputs TRBD1, but without DNA this stays unchecked. The CDR3 covers 16 residues. The V gene's germline CDR1 is MNHNY and CDR2 SVGAGI (reference sequence). CDR3 residues: CASSYSIGGTSSPLHF.

The chain employs TRBV28 and TRBJ2-7; as DNA is missing, the TRBD2 call by TCRdb cannot be tested. Germline CDR1 reads MDHEN; CDR2 reads SYDVKM. The CDR3 loop spans 17 amino acids. CDR3 loop: CASSFPLRESRSYEQYF.

This chain joins TRBV20-1 and TRBJ2-7; without DNA, the TCRdb call of TRBD2 cannot be checked. There are 13 residues in the CDR3. Per the germline V gene, CDR1 is DFQATT and CDR2 is SNEGSKA (reference sequence). The CDR3 loop is CSAERYTSYEQYF.

The chain joins TRBV4-3 to TRBJ1-1; TCRdb's D call, TRBD1, is unchecked because there is no DNA. CDR1 is LGHNA and CDR2 is YSLEER in the germline V gene. This CDR3 has 14 amino acids. The CDR3 spells CASSQVGQGAGAFF.

The chain couples TRBV20-1 to TRBJ1-2; TCRdb calls TRBD1, which cannot be checked without DNA. The CDR3 is made up of 15 amino acids. Germline V gene sequence: CDR1 DFQATT, CDR2 SNEGSKA (reference sequence). CDR3 in amino acids: CSARDQDRPPYGYTF.

The chain links TRBV19 to TRBJ2-2; TCRdb names TRBD2, which stays unverified in the absence of DNA. This CDR3 contains 14 residues. Germline V gene sequence: CDR1 LNHDA, CDR2 SQIVND (reference sequence). The CDR3 here is CASSILPEGGELFF.

The chain joins TRBV7-2 to TRBJ2-7; TCRdb returns TRBD1, unconfirmable since there is no DNA. The CDR3 spans 15 residues. Per the germline V gene, CDR1 is SGHTA and CDR2 is FQGNSA. The CDR3 loop reads CASSPTGSRRDEQYF.

V gene TRBV3-1 combines with J gene TRBJ2-1; the TCRdb D gene call, TRBD2, has no DNA to confirm it. Germline V gene lookup returns CDR1 LGHDT and CDR2 YNNKEL (reference sequence). The CDR3 has 15 amino acids. CDR3 sequence reads: CASSPSPSGSNEQFF.

The chain recombines TRBV28 with TRBJ2-7; TCRdb designates TRBD1, a call that cannot be tested without DNA. The germline V gene encodes CDR1 MDHEN and CDR2 SYDVKM. This CDR3 is 16 amino acids long. The CDR3 is CASSLSYGAGAYEQYF.

The chain joins TRBV4-1 to TRBJ2-1; the D call of TRBD1 rests on TCRdb alone, since no DNA is present to check it. Germline V CDR1 and CDR2: MGHRA, YSYEKL. This CDR3 has 15 residues. The CDR3: CASSQGQGVSNEQFF.

J is TRBJ1-5 and V is TRBV3-1. This CDR3 contains 15 residues. Germline V gene lookup returns CDR1 LGHDT and CDR2 YNNKEL (reference sequence). The chain's CDR3 is CASSQGICSNQPQHF.

The chain couples TRBV14 to TRBJ2-4; TCRdb returns TRBD1, unconfirmable since there is no DNA. From germline, CDR1 is SGHDN and CDR2 FVKESK. This CDR3 spans 13 amino acids. CDR3 amino acids: CASRPRGGNIQYF.

This rearrangement joins TRBV28 to TRBJ2-2; checking the TCRdb D call of TRBD1 is not possible without DNA. CDR3 length: 14 amino acids. The germline V gene has CDR1 MDHEN and CDR2 SYDVKM. The chain's CDR3 is CASSLNRGPGELFF.

The chain has TRBV29-1 and TRBJ1-2; TCRdb's D call, TRBD1, is unchecked because there is no DNA. The CDR3 extends over 14 amino acids. Per the germline V gene, CDR1 is SQVTM and CDR2 is ANQGSEA. The CDR3 loop reads CSVEAPGHSYGYTF.

V usage is TRBV19 and J usage is TRBJ2-1. Germline lookup yields CDR1 LNHDA and CDR2 SQIVND (reference sequence). The CDR3 has 15 residues. The CDR3 sequence is CASSAHLSPYNEQFF.

This chain connects TRBV19 to TRBJ2-1; TCRdb proposes TRBD1, but this gene call is untestable without DNA. Germline CDR1 reads LNHDA; CDR2 reads SQIVND (reference sequence). The CDR3 contains 18 residues. The CDR3 is CASSVQTQQGSAYNEQFF.

This CDR3 reads CATSREVALSTDTQYF. The V gene is TRBV15, the J gene TRBJ2-3. Germline V gene lookup returns CDR1 LNHNV and CDR2 YYDKDF (reference sequence). The CDR3 totals 16 residues.

The chain recombines TRBV5-1 with TRBJ2-5; the TCRdb D gene call, TRBD1, has no DNA to confirm it. This CDR3 has 14 residues. The germline V gene has CDR1 SGHRS and CDR2 YFSETQ. The CDR3 region is CASSPTGSVLGQYF.

The chain combines TRBV20-1 with TRBJ2-7; TCRdb's D gene call, TRBD1, goes unchecked for lack of DNA. This CDR3 has 15 amino acids. Germline CDR1 reads DFQATT; CDR2 reads SNEGSKA (reference sequence). This CDR3 is CSARALGTGSYEQYF.

The rearrangement links TRBV4-3 to TRBJ1-1. The germline gives CDR1 LGHNA, CDR2 YSLEER. This CDR3 has 15 residues. CDR3 sequence reads: CASSQDRIFGTEAFF.

The chain recombines TRBV28 with TRBJ2-1; TCRdb's D gene call, TRBD1, goes unchecked for lack of DNA. Per germline, CDR1 MDHEN and CDR2 SYDVKM. The CDR3 is made up of 15 amino acids. The CDR3 spells CASSLGAMALNEQFF.

The V gene is TRBV7-6, the J gene TRBJ2-2; TCRdb calls TRBD1, which cannot be checked without DNA. The CDR3 consists of 14 residues. CDR1 is SGHVS and CDR2 is FNYEAQ in the germline V gene. CDR3: CASSPLMGTGELFF.